These T cell receptor beta chains were read from a single sample in a study of long-term antiretroviral therapy in people with HIV. Measured with immunoSEQ multiplex PCR; TCRdb has only the in-frame clones, and not every one. The sample has more than 20,000 clones, roughly 80% seen once. This material consisted of unsorted PBMCs, taken 4 years after starting antiretroviral therapy. These receptors were obtained from a man aged 18 to 29 with HIV. Both conserved end residues are trimmed from each CDR3.

V gene | CDR3 protein
TRBV7-8 | ASSLGQVNQPQH
TRBV18 | ASSPTQPGDTEAF
TRBV12-5 | ASGSYNEQF
TRBV19 | ASSIQTGAVYGYT
TRBV7-9 | ASAYSGGALDEQF
TRBV28 | ASGGRGTGELF
TRBV7-3 | ASSSTSGGGTQY
TRBV2 | ASSEYQYNEQF
TRBV30 | AWRGKTVNYGYT
TRBV21-1 | ASRKVSGTVATDTQY
TRBV2 | ASSASFGELF
TRBV19 | ASSIQPLRGEQY
TRBV10-1 | ATRAGSSDTQY
TRBV6-1 | ASSPQGPTYNEQF
TRBV5-1 | ASSGVGDTQY
TRBV5-1 | ASRVKTGEAF
TRBV11-2 | ASTWGGSNTEAF
TRBV6-5 | ASSYMGLYDYT
TRBV28 | ASSLTGWGLSNQPQH
TRBV11-3 | ASSLGINTEAF
TRBV11-2 | ASSQTGSGNTIY
TRBV10-3 | AISANRAGGAAYTIY
TRBV7-8 | ASVLGMKEEQF
TRBV28 | ASSYEGKSPLH
TRBV10-3 | AISKQGMNTEAF
TRBV19 | ASSIMGSGAYEQY
TRBV7-3 | ASSTHSYWDAGNTIY
TRBV10-3 | AISEGVGGRATEAF
TRBV6-6 | ASSPEPAGYT
TRBV7-9 | ASSLMDGELF
TRBV11-2 | ASSLDQGARPQH